The T cell receptor (beta chain) under discussion was sequenced for a study of CD8 T cells in ankylosing spondylitis (dated by TCRdb to about 2017). Study-wide context: The study profiled T cell receptor beta repertoires in healthy donors and ankylosing spondylitis patients to find disease-linked TCR variants. In total, the full study cohort was made up of some 110 healthy donors and approximately 24 ankylosing spondylitis patients. Peripheral blood samples were taken, and synovial fluid was additionally collected from ankylosing spondylitis patients. Study-level results and caveats: A CD8+ phenotype was shown by the disease-linked clones, which were found at relatively low frequencies in peripheral blood. A TCR beta motif of 8 or 9 highly homologous amino acid variants appeared characteristic of blood from ankylosing spondylitis patients. The disease-linked clones were reported as significantly enriched in matched synovial fluid samples from ankylosing spondylitis patients. Some motif variants had previously been reported in the synovial fluid and blood of reactive arthritis patients, which suggests shared mechanisms of disease initiation.

V sheds 4 bases and J sheds 5 bases, leaving 15 bases between their ends. The CDR3, from cysteine to phenylalanine, totals 15 residues. Only CDR3 DNA is held: 45 bases, read in frame from base 1. For CDR1 and CDR2, the germline V gene lists MGHRA and YSYEKL. A word on this clonotype: Its antigen target is currently unknown. Base qualities are not provided; no much larger clone lies one nucleotide away.

This sample was sequenced with an Illumina HiSeq 2500. Quantitative 5'-RACE with molecular barcodes was the method used to prepare the TCR beta libraries. Per the source publication's procedure: Disease-linked TCR variants were identified with a new computational method built on a probabilistic model of VDJ rearrangement. The public reads were reanalyzed by TCRdb: fastp trimming at Q25, MiXCR alignment, in-frame beta chains only. Entries are consolidated by CDR3 protein sequence, retaining the most common genes and DNA. The V and J calls were determined by TCRdb, not by the authors. In this sample the table shows 670,000 or so distinct CDR3 sequences, roughly 19% of which occur a single time. The ten largest clones add up to 19% of the sample.

The V and J segments used are TRBV4-1 and TRBJ1-5; no confident D gene assignment can be made. The sample taken for sequencing was blood, either unsorted or a sorted T cell fraction (not recorded which). The TCR sequence derives from a male donor with ankylosing spondylitis. The CDR3: CASSLVFPGDQPQHF. The sequenced DNA: TGCGCCAGCAGCCTAGTGTTCCCAGGAGATCAGCCCCAGCATTTT.